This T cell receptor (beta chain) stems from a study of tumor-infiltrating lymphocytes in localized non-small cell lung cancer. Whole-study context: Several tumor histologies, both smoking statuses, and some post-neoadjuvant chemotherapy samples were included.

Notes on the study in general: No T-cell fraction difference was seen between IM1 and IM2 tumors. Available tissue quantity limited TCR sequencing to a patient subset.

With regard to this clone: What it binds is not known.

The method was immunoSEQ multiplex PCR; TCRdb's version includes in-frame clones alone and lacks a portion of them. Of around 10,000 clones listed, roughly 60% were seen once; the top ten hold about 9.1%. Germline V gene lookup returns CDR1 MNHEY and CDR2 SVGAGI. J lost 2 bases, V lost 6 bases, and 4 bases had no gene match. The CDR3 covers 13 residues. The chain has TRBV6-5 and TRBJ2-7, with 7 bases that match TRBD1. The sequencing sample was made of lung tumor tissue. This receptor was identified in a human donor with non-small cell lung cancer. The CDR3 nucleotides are TGTGCCAGCAGCAGACAGGGAACCTACGAGCAGTACTTC. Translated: CASSRQGTYEQYF.